This is a list of T cell receptor beta chains from one sample in a study of chemoradiotherapy in HPV16-positive cancers. The protocol was immunoSEQ multiplex PCR, while the TCRdb copy is restricted to in-frame clones and leaves out a portion. This sample has more than 2,000 clones, with 60% to 85% found just once. The material was tumor tissue, obtained from a patient who underwent chemoradiotherapy. The receptor source for this set is a human donor with HPV-associated anogenital cancer. The CDR3 runs from the conserved cysteine through the conserved F or W. The order of the fields is V gene, clone size, CDR3 length, J gene, CDR3 protein. A clone size is listed for some rows: how often the clone was seen (once, few, many), or a class if it is expanded.

v_call: TRBV25-1; clone_size: -; cdr3_length: 13; j_call: TRBJ1-2; cdr3_aa: CASSEFTRGGYTF
v_call: TRBV4-2; clone_size: -; cdr3_length: 16; j_call: TRBJ2-1; cdr3_aa: CASSLQLAGGPNEQFF
v_call: TRBV2; clone_size: few; cdr3_length: 16; j_call: TRBJ1-2; cdr3_aa: CASISRPMYSTYGYTF
v_call: TRBV9; clone_size: -; cdr3_length: 14; j_call: TRBJ2-3; cdr3_aa: CASSVIPSTDTQYF
v_call: TRBV18; clone_size: -; cdr3_length: 14; j_call: TRBJ2-5; cdr3_aa: CASSPLFAEETQYF
v_call: TRBV25-1; clone_size: -; cdr3_length: 13; j_call: TRBJ2-3; cdr3_aa: CASSATAPDTQYF
v_call: TRBV2; clone_size: few; cdr3_length: 12; j_call: TRBJ1-1; cdr3_aa: CASRGGETEAFF
v_call: TRBV13; clone_size: -; cdr3_length: 12; j_call: TRBJ2-3; cdr3_aa: CASSLNADTQYF
v_call: TRBV6-1; clone_size: -; cdr3_length: 13; j_call: TRBJ1-2; cdr3_aa: CASLRWGPYGYTF
v_call: TRBV6-1; clone_size: -; cdr3_length: 15; j_call: TRBJ2-2; cdr3_aa: CASSANSHPRGELFF
v_call: TRBV10-3; clone_size: -; cdr3_length: 15; j_call: TRBJ2-5; cdr3_aa: CAISTVGGAQETQYF
v_call: TRBV19; clone_size: -; cdr3_length: 14; j_call: TRBJ1-5; cdr3_aa: CASSIVRGNQPQHF
v_call: TRBV7-8; clone_size: -; cdr3_length: 15; j_call: TRBJ1-4; cdr3_aa: CASSLEGATNEKLFF
v_call: TRBV6-5; clone_size: -; cdr3_length: 15; j_call: TRBJ1-1; cdr3_aa: CASSARGRGGSEAFF
v_call: TRBV7-7; clone_size: -; cdr3_length: 13; j_call: TRBJ2-5; cdr3_aa: CASSLSRGETQYF
v_call: TRBV7-9; clone_size: -; cdr3_length: 12; j_call: TRBJ1-1; cdr3_aa: CASSLGEQRAFF
v_call: TRBV11-2; clone_size: few; cdr3_length: 12; j_call: TRBJ2-7; cdr3_aa: CASSRSVGEQYF
v_call: TRBV7-8; clone_size: -; cdr3_length: 20; j_call: TRBJ2-6; cdr3_aa: CASSPRKASGGVPGANVLTF
v_call: TRBV28; clone_size: -; cdr3_length: 14; j_call: TRBJ2-2; cdr3_aa: CASGSGLDTGELFF
v_call: TRBV2; clone_size: -; cdr3_length: 12; j_call: TRBJ1-2; cdr3_aa: CASSEQSYGYTF
v_call: TRBV11-2; clone_size: -; cdr3_length: 15; j_call: TRBJ2-3; cdr3_aa: CASSLGRGFTDTQYF
v_call: TRBV5-1; clone_size: -; cdr3_length: 15; j_call: TRBJ2-3; cdr3_aa: CASWVSGGSTDTQYF
v_call: TRBV5-5; clone_size: -; cdr3_length: 16; j_call: TRBJ1-6; cdr3_aa: CASSPYGEAYNSPLHF
v_call: TRBV9; clone_size: -; cdr3_length: 14; j_call: TRBJ1-1; cdr3_aa: CASSARSGDTEAFF